The 3 T cell receptor beta chains given below trace back to one sample, sequenced in a study of T cell repertoires in cytomegalovirus infection. TCRdb used MiXCR to reprocess the reads, holding one entry per CDR3 protein. The profile shows around 630,000 distinct CDR3 sequences, more than 20% of them singletons. Sequencing used CD8+ T cells from PBMCs. Source of these receptors: a human donor in good health (CMV status not recorded). Some clones in this sample may be carry-over from other donors' samples.

This clonotype was found many times. The rearrangement joins TRBV7-9 to TRBJ1-2; TRBD1 agrees at 7 bases. Germline V gives CDR1 SEHNR, CDR2 FQNEAQ (reference sequence). This CDR3 has 12 residues. After removal of 5 bases from V and 6 bases from J, the junction contained 3 bases not matched to a gene. The CDR3 DNA follows: TGTGCCAGCAGCCAACAGGGGAATGGCTACACCTTC. As protein: CASSQQGNGYTF.

There are many counts of this clonotype. The J gene is TRBJ2-1, the V gene TRBV7-8; D tentatively reads TRBD1 or TRBD2 (7 bases each). The CDR3 is 15 amino acids. V dropped 1 base and J dropped 8 bases, with 15 bases sitting between them. In germline, CDR1 is SGHVS, CDR2 FQNEAQ. CDR3: CASSLVEGGGDEQFF. In nucleotides, the CDR3 is TGTGCCAGCAGCTTAGTTGAGGGAGGGGGCGATGAGCAGTTCTTC.

A single count supports this clonotype. This rearrangement joins TRBV10-3 to TRBJ1-1, with a tentative D call TRBD1 (5 bases). This CDR3 spans 18 amino acids. V lost 1 base and J 0 bases, leaving 18 bases between the germline ends. Looked up from germline, CDR1 is ENHRY and CDR2 is SYGVKD. The CDR3 protein is CAISEWGLRGAMNTEAFF. The CDR3 bases are TGTGCCATCAGTGAGTGGGGGTTAAGAGGGGCAATGAACACTGAAGCTTTCTTT.